Listed here are 5 T cell receptor beta chains from one sample, sequenced in a study of blood T cell repertoires in COVID-19 (dated by TCRdb to the early 2020s). The library was prepared using the immunoSEQ multiplex PCR assay. TCRdb limited this immuneACCESS table to in-frame rearrangements with V and J called. A share of clones is missing; checked studies link under half to unresolved V genes, and the rest is unexplained. This sample holds 200,000 to 300,000 clones; approximately 80% were observed only once. The ten largest clones add up to around 2.5% of the sample. The material sequenced was peripheral blood. The receptors shown here come from a man in his forties who had recovered from COVID-19.

This chain joins TRBV2 and TRBJ1-2; a weak D match, TRBD1 (6 bases). This CDR3 has 13 amino acids. Germline V gives CDR1 SNHLY, CDR2 FYNNEI. Deletions cut 7 bases from V and 7 bases from J, with 16 bases between. CDR3 nucleotide sequence: TGTGCCAGCACAGGGGAAGGAAAGGGTGGCTACACCTTC. Translation gives CASTGEGKGGYTF.

The chain employs TRBV18 and TRBJ2-1; TRBD2 matches 9 bases. Trimming removed 4 bases from V and 5 bases from J; junction bases left unmatched: 6. CDR3 length: 15 amino acids. Germline values: CDR1 KGHSH, CDR2 LQKENI. CDR3 in DNA: TGTGCCAGCTCACTGAGCGGGAGGCAGAACAATGAGCAGTTCTTC. Translated, it gives CASSLSGRQNNEQFF. Full variable domain (missing parts from reference TRBV18 and TRBJ2-1): NAGVMQNPRHLVRRRGQEARLRCSPMKGHSHVYWYRQLPEEGLKFMVYLQKENIIDESGMPKERFSAEFPKEGPSILRIQQVVRGDSAAYFCASSLSGRQNNEQFFGPGTRLTVL.

The chain has TRBV18 and TRBJ1-2; tentative D call: TRBD1 (6 bases). From germline, CDR1 is KGHSH and CDR2 LQKENI. The CDR3 length is 15 residues. V was cut by 7 bases and J by 8 bases, with 23 bases left in between. The CDR3 coding sequence is TGTGCCAGCTTGAAGACAAACAGGGATGTCGGCGGCTACACCTTC. Translation: CASLKTNRDVGGYTF.

The chain carries TRBV19 and TRBJ1-5, with 8 bases that match TRBD1. There are 15 residues in the CDR3. Germline V gives CDR1 LNHDA, CDR2 SQIVND (reference sequence). The V segment lost 4 bases and the J segment 5 bases; nucleotides outside the gene matches: 7. Written as DNA, the CDR3 is TGTGCCAGTAGTAGCGGACAGGGATTAGATCAGCCCCAGCATTTT. Encoded protein: CASSSGQGLDQPQHF.

The V call is TRBV6-2 or TRBV6-3, the J call TRBJ2-7, with D perhaps matching TRBD2 (5 bases). CDR3 length: 14 amino acids. Trimming took off 4 bases at V and 6 bases at J, with 16 bases between the two ends. Germline lookup yields CDR1 MNHEY and CDR2 SVGEGT. As DNA, the CDR3 is TGTGCCAGCAGTTTCGCGGGTACGAGGCGCGAGCAGTACTTC. Amino acids: CASSFAGTRREQYF.